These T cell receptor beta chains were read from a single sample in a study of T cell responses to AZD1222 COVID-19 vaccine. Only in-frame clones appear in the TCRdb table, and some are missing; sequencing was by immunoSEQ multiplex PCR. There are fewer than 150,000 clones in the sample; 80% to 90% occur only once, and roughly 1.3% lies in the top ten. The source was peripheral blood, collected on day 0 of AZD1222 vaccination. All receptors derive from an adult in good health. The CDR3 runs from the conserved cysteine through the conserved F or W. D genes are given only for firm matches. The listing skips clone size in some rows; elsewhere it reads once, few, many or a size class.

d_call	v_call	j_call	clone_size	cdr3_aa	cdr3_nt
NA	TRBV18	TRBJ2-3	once	CASSPRVTGTDTQYF	TGTGCCAGCTCACCTCGGGTTACTGGCACAGATACGCAGTATTTT
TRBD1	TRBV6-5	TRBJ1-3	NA	CASSNGQAIGNTIYF	TGTGCCAGCAGTAACGGACAGGCTATAGGAAACACCATATATTTT
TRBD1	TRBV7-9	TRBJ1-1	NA	CASSPGQMNTEAFF	TGTGCCAGCAGCCCGGGACAGATGAACACTGAAGCTTTCTTT
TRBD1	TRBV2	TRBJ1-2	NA	CASTGDRHGYTF	TGTGCCAGTACAGGGGACAGGCATGGCTACACCTTC
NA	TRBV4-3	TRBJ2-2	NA	CASSQDLGVAAGELFF	TGCGCCAGCAGCCAAGATCTAGGGGTAGCGGCCGGGGAGCTGTTTTTT
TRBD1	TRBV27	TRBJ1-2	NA	CASTKNRDRGSDGYTF	TGTGCCAGCACCAAAAACCGGGACAGGGGTTCCGACGGCTACACCTTC
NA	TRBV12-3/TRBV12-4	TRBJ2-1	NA	CASSLAGAVEQFF	TGTGCCAGCAGTTTGGCGGGGGCTGTTGAGCAGTTCTTC
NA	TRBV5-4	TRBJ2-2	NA	CASSLNPTGELFF	TGTGCCAGCAGCTTAAATCCCACCGGGGAGCTGTTTTTT
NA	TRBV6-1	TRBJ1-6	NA	CASSEVGSGSPLHF	TGTGCCAGCAGTGAAGTAGGTTCAGGATCACCCCTCCACTTT
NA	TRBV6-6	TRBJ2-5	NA	CASSYPAREETQYF	TGTGCCAGCAGTTACCCAGCGAGAGAAGAGACCCAGTACTTC
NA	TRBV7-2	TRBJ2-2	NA	CASSPPNRGNTGELFF	TGTGCCAGCAGCCCCCCAAACAGAGGGAACACCGGGGAGCTGTTTTTT
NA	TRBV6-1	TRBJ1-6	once	CASSEAGFRAPNSPLHF	TGTGCCAGCAGTGAAGCGGGCTTCAGGGCGCCGAATTCACCCCTCCACTTT
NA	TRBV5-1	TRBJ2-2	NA	CASSPPVAGELFF	TGCGCCAGCAGCCCACCAGTCGCCGGGGAGCTGTTTTTT
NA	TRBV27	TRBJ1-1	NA	CASSPFRDYRTNFRTEAFF	TGTGCCAGCAGTCCATTTAGGGACTACAGGACAAATTTTCGCACTGAAGCTTTCTTT
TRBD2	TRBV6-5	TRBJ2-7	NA	CASRLTAGGLYEQYF	TGTGCCAGCCGGCTAACAGCGGGGGGGCTCTACGAGCAGTACTTC
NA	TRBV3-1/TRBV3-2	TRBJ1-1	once	CASSQRQRGAEAFF	TGTGCCAGCAGCCAACGACAGAGGGGGGCTGAAGCTTTCTTT
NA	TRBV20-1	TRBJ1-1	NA	CSARDGGAFF	TGCAGTGCTAGAGATGGCGGGGCTTTCTTT
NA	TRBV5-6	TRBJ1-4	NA	CASSLAGLAANEKLFF	TGTGCCAGCAGCTTGGCAGGGCTGGCGGCTAATGAAAAACTGTTTTTT
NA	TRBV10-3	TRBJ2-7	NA	CAITPDSSSSYEQYF	TGTGCCATCACCCCGGACAGTAGTAGCTCCTACGAGCAGTACTTC
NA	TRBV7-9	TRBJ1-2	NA	CASSGSDTYGYTF	TGTGCCAGCAGCGGCAGTGACACCTATGGCTACACCTTC
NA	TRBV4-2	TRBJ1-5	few	CASSQVLRGNQPQHF	TGTGCCAGCAGCCAAGTTCTACGGGGAAATCAGCCCCAGCATTTT
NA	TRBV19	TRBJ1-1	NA	CASTDGRVMAEAFF	TGTGCCAGTACTGACGGCCGGGTGATGGCTGAAGCTTTCTTT
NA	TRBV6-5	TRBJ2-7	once	CASRRGEGPYEQYF	TGTGCCAGCAGACGAGGAGAGGGCCCCTACGAGCAGTACTTC
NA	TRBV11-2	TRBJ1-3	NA	CASSLAKAGNTIYF	TGTGCCAGCAGCTTAGCCAAGGCAGGAAACACCATATATTTT
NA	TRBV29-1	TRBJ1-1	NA	CSVARTDEAFF	TGCAGCGTCGCCAGGACAGACGAAGCTTTCTTT
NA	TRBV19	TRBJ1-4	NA	CASKGRQSYSNEKLFF	TGTGCCAGTAAGGGGAGACAGAGCTATTCCAATGAAAAACTGTTTTTT
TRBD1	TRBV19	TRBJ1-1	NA	CASSWTGGTEAFF	TGTGCCAGTTCCTGGACAGGGGGCACTGAAGCTTTCTTT
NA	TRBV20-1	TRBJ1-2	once	CSARVLYGYTF	TGCAGTGCCAGGGTCCTCTATGGCTACACCTTC
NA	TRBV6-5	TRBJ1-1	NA	CATRGAGLGTEAFF	TGTGCCACCAGAGGGGCAGGGTTGGGCACTGAAGCTTTCTTT
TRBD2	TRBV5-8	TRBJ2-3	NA	CASSLGGVSTDTQYF	TGTGCCAGCAGCCTGGGGGGGGTCAGCACAGATACGCAGTATTTT
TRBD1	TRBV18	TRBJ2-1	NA	CASSPGQAARDRPPPNYNEQFF	TGTGCCAGCTCACCAGGACAGGCGGCCCGGGACAGACCCCCTCCGAACTACAATGAGCAGTTCTTC
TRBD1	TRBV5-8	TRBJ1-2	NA	CASSLGRQGPDPHGYTF	TGTGCCAGCAGCTTGGGGAGACAGGGGCCTGACCCCCATGGCTACACCTTC
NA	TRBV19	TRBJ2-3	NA	CASSTRGPRRSDTQYF	TGTGCCAGTAGTACTCGCGGACCGCGGAGGTCAGATACGCAGTATTTT
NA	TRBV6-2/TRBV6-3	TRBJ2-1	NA	CASSSYGNEQFF	TGTGCCAGCAGTTCCTACGGGAATGAGCAGTTCTTC
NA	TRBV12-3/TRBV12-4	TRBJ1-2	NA	CASSFTRGIGYTF	TGTGCCAGCAGTTTTACAAGGGGCATTGGCTACACCTTC